This paragraph covers one T cell receptor (beta chain) sequence. This sample was taken from a study of blood T cell repertoires in COVID-19. Study-level information: PBMCs, B-cell-depleted T cells, or T cells were the source of the cDNA or gDNA that made up the material.

Profiling relied on immunoSEQ multiplex PCR, and the TCRdb table lists in-frame clones only, not all of them. The sample carries fewer than 150,000 clones, about 72% recorded once. V gave up 6 bases and J gave up 3 bases; unmatched junction bases: 6. CDR1 is MNHEY, CDR2 SVGAGI, per germline. The CDR3 consists of 14 residues. Sequenced sample: peripheral blood. The TCR originated in a man aged 55 to 70 who had recovered from COVID-19. The V call is TRBV6-5, the J call TRBJ2-3; 7 nucleotides match TRBD1. The CDR3 region is CASRDRVGTDTQYF. CDR3 bases: TGTGCCAGCAGAGACAGGGTAGGGACAGATACGCAGTATTTT.